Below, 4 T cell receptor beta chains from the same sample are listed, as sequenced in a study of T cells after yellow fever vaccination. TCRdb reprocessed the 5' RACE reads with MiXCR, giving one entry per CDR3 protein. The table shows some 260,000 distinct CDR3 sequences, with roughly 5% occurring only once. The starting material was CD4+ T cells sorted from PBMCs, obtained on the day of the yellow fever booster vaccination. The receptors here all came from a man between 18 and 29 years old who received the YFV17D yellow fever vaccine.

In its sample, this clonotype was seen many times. DNA for the CDR3: TGTGCCAGCAGTTTAACACGGATGAACACTGAAGCTTTCTTT. This gives the protein CASSLTRMNTEAFF. The V call is TRBV27, the J call TRBJ1-1, with D hard to call. The CDR3 is 14 residues long. Germline V gene lookup returns CDR1 MNHEY and CDR2 SMNVEV (reference sequence). The germline V and J ends were trimmed by 2 bases and 0 bases, with 7 bases remaining between them.

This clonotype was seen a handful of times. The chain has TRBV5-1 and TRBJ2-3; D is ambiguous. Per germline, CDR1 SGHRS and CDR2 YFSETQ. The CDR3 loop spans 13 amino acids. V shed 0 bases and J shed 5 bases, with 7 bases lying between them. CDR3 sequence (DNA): TGCGCCAGCAGCTTGGACAGTGTAGATACGCAGTATTTT. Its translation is CASSLDSVDTQYF. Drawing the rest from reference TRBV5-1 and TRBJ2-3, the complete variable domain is KAGVTQTPRYLIKTRGQQVTLSCSPISGHRSVSWYQQTPGQGLQFLFEYFSETQRNKGNFPGRFSGRQFSNSRSEMNVSTLELGDSALYLCASSLDSVDTQYFGPGTRLTVL.

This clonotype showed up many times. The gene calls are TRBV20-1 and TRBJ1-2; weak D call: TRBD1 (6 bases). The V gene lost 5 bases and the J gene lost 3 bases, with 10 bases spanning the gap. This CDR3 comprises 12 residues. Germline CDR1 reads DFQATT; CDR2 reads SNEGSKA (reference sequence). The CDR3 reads CSALQGDYGYTF. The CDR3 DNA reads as TGCAGTGCTCTACAGGGTGACTATGGCTACACCTTC.

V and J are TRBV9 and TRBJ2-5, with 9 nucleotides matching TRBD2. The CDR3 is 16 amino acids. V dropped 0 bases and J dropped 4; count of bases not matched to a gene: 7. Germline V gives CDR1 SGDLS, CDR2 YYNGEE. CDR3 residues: CASSVGGGGARETQYF. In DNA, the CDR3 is TGTGCCAGCAGCGTAGGGGGCGGGGGGGCGAGAGAGACCCAGTACTTC. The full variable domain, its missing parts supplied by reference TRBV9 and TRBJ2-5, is DSGVTQTPKHLITATGQRVTLRCSPRSGDLSVYWYQQSLDQGLQFLIQYYNGEERAKGNILERFSAQQFPDLHSELNLSSLELGDSALYFCASSVGGGGARETQYFGPGTRLLVL.